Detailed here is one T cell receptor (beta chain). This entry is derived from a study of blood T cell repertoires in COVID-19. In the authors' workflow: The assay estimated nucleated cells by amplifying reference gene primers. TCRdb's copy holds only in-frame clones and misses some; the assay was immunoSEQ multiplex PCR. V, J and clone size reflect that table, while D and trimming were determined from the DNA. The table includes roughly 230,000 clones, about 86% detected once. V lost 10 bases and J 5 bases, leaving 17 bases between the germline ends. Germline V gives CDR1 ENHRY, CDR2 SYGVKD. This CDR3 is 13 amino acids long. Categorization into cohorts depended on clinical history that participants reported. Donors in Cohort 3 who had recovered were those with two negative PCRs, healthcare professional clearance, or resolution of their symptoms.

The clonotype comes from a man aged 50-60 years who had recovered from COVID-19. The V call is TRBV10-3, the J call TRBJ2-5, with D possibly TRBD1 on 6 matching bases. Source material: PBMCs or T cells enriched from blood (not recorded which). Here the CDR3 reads CANRRDIGETQYF. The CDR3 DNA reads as TGTGCCAACCGCCGGGACATTGGGGAGACCCAGTACTTC.